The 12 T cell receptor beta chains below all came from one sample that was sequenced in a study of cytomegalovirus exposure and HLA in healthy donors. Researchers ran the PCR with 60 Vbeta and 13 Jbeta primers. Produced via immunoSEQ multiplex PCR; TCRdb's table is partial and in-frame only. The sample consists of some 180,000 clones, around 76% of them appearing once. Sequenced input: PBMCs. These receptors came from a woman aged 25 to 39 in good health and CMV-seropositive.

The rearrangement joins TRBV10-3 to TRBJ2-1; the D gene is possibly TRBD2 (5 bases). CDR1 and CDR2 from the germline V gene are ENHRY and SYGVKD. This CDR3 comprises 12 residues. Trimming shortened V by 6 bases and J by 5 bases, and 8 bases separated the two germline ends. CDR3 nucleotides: TGTGCCATCAGCCTAGCCAACAATGAGCAGTTCTTC. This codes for CAISLANNEQFF.

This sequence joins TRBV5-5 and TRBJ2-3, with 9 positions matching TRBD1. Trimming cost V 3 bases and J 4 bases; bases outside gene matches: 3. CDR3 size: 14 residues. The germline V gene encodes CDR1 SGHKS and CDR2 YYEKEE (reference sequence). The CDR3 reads CASSWGQGADTQYF. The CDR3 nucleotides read TGTGCCAGCAGCTGGGGACAGGGCGCAGATACGCAGTATTTT.

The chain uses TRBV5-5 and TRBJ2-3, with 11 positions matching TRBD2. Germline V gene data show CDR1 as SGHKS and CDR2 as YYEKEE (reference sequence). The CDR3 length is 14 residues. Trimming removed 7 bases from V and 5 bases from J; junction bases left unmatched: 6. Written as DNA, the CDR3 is TGTGCCAGCCTAGCGGGGGGCCAAGGAGATACGCAGTATTTT. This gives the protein CASLAGGQGDTQYF.

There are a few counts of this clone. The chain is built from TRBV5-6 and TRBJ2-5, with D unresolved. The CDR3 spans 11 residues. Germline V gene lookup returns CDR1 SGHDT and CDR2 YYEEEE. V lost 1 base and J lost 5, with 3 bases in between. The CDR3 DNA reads TGTGCCAGCAGCTTGCAGGAGACCCAGTACTTC. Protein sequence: CASSLQETQYF.

As DNA, the CDR3 is TGTGCCAGCAGCCCCGGGTCTAGCCGGGAGCTGTTTTTT. It encodes CASSPGSSRELFF. The chain joins TRBV13 to TRBJ2-2; tentatively, D is TRBD2 (5 bases). The CDR3 covers 13 residues. Germline V gene lookup returns CDR1 PRHDT and CDR2 FYEKMQ (reference sequence). The germline V and J ends were trimmed by 5 bases and 9 bases, with 13 bases remaining between them.

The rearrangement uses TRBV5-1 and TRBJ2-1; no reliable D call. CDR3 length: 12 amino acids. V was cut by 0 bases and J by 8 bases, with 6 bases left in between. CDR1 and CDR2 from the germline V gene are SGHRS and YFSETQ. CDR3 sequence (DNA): TGCGCCAGCAGCTTGGATTTCTATGAGCAGTTCTTC. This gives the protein CASSLDFYEQFF.

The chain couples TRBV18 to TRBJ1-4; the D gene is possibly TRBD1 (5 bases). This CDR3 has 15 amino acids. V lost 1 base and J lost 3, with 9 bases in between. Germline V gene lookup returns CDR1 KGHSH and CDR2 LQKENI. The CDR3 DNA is TGTGCCAGCTCACCACTTAGGGGTTCTAATGAAAAACTGTTTTTT. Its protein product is CASSPLRGSNEKLFF. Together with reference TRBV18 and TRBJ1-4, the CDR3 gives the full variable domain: NAGVMQNPRHLVRRRGQEARLRCSPMKGHSHVYWYRQLPEEGLKFMVYLQKENIIDESGMPKERFSAEFPKEGPSILRIQQVVRGDSAAYFCASSPLRGSNEKLFFGSGTQLSVL.

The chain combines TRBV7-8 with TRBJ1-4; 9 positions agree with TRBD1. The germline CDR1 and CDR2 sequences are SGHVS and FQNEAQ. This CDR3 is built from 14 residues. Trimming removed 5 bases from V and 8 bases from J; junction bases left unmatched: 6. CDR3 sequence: CASSEQGAGEKLFF. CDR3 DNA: TGTGCCAGCAGCGAACAGGGGGCAGGGGAAAAACTGTTTTTT.

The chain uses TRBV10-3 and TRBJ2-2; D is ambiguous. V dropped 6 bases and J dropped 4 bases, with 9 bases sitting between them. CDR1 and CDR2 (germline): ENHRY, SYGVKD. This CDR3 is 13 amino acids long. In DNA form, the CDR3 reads TGTGCCATCAGAGACATACCCACCGGGGAGCTGTTTTTT. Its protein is CAIRDIPTGELFF.

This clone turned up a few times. CDR3 amino acids: CASSLTIQGTVGLRYEQYF. In DNA, the CDR3 is TGTGCCAGCAGCTTAACCATTCAAGGGACAGTCGGCCTACGATACGAGCAGTACTTC. The chain carries TRBV11-2 and TRBJ2-5, with 7 bases that match TRBD1. The tail of the sequence fits TRBJ2-7 better, so the J call may be wrong. The CDR3 spans 19 residues. The germline V gene has CDR1 SGHAT and CDR2 FQNNGV.

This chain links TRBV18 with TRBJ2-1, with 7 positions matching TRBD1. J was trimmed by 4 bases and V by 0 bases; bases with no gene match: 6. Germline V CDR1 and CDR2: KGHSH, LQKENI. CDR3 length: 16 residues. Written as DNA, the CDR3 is TGTGCCAGCTCACCACCCACCGGGACAGTATACAATGAGCAGTTCTTC. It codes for CASSPPTGTVYNEQFF.

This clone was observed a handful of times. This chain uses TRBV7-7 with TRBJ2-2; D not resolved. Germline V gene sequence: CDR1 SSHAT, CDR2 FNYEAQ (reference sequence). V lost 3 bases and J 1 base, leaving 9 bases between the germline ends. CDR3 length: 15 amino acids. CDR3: CASSFLPGNTGELFF. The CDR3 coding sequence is TGTGCCAGCAGCTTCCTACCGGGGAACACCGGGGAGCTGTTTTTT.